These 21 T cell receptor beta chains were all obtained from the same sample, sequenced in a study of blood T cell repertoires in COVID-19. Sequencing used immunoSEQ multiplex PCR; TCRdb keeps in-frame clones, though not all of them. This table has 150,000 or so clones, more than 75% appearing once. Material: peripheral blood. The source is a man in his 60s with COVID-19, enrolled during active disease.

This chain connects TRBV11-1 to TRBJ2-7; D is undetermined. The CDR3 has 12 residues. V was clipped by 5 bases and J by 0 bases, with 5 bases between them. Germline V gives CDR1 SGHAT, CDR2 FQDESV (reference sequence). CDR3 region: CASSLSSYEQYF. The CDR3 nucleotides read TGTGCCAGCAGCCTCAGCTCCTACGAGCAGTACTTC.

This chain connects TRBV2 to TRBJ1-2; maybe TRBD1 (6 bases). Germline-derived CDR1 and CDR2 are SNHLY and FYNNEI. V lost 4 bases and J lost 3, with 33 bases in between. The CDR3 extends over 21 amino acids. The CDR3 sequence is CASSARWPGQEGFGLDYGYTF. CDR3 sequence (DNA): TGTGCCAGCAGTGCTCGATGGCCGGGACAAGAAGGTTTCGGTCTCGACTATGGCTACACCTTC. The full variable domain, rest sourced from reference TRBV2 and TRBJ1-2, is EPEVTQTPSHQVTQMGQEVILRCVPISNHLYFYWYRQILGQKVEFLVSFYNNEISEKSEIFDDQFSVERPDGSNFTLKIRSTKLEDSAMYFCASSARWPGQEGFGLDYGYTFGSGTRLTVV.

The rearrangement uses TRBV18 and TRBJ2-5; TRBD2 aligns across 7 bases. V was clipped by 3 bases and J by 4 bases; unmatched bases: 14. CDR3 size: 17 residues. Germline assignment: CDR1 KGHSH and CDR2 LQKENI. CDR3 protein: CASSPLGGTSAGETQYF. The CDR3 DNA reads TGTGCCAGCTCACCCCTGGGGGGGACGAGCGCTGGAGAGACCCAGTACTTC.

The chain links TRBV7-9 to TRBJ1-3, with D possibly TRBD1 on 5 matching bases. V lost 1 base to trimming and J lost 2 bases, with 9 bases between them. From germline, CDR1 is SEHNR and CDR2 FQNEAQ (reference sequence). The CDR3 covers 15 residues. The DNA for the CDR3 is TGTGCCAGCAGCTTAGGTGGACATGCTGGAAACACCATATATTTT. Translating it yields CASSLGGHAGNTIYF.

This clone appeared a few times. The gene calls are TRBV7-6 and TRBJ2-5; 9 nucleotides line up with TRBD1. V lost 5 bases to trimming and J lost 0 bases; unmatched junction nucleotides: 10. The CDR3 is 17 amino acids. CDR1 and CDR2 (germline): SGHVS, FNYEAQ. As DNA, the CDR3 is TGTGCCAGCAGCCTAACAGGGGGCGGTGGGTACCAAGAGACCCAGTACTTC. Residues: CASSLTGGGGYQETQYF.

The chain employs TRBV6-2 or TRBV6-3 and TRBJ2-1; 11 bases fit TRBD2. Germline lookup yields CDR1 MNHEY and CDR2 SVGEGT. The CDR3 spans 18 residues. Losses at the gene ends were 6 bases for V and 8 bases for J; bases not matched to a gene: 18. CDR3: CASSGGGSGRARQDEQFF. DNA for the CDR3: TGTGCCAGCAGCGGGGGGGGTAGCGGGAGGGCCCGTCAGGATGAGCAGTTCTTC.

This clone was seen just once. The V call is TRBV11-2, the J call TRBJ1-4; no reliable D call. V lost 2 bases, J lost 0 bases, and 10 bases lay in between. Germline V CDR1 and CDR2: SGHAT, FQNNGV. The CDR3 contains 16 residues. The CDR3 spells CASSLRSGATNEKLFF. The CDR3 nucleotides read TGTGCCAGCAGCTTAAGGTCCGGGGCAACTAATGAAAAACTGTTTTTT.

The genes are TRBV18 and TRBJ2-5; 7 bases match TRBD1. Germline V CDR1 and CDR2: KGHSH, LQKENI. V lost 3 bases to trimming and J lost 3 bases; unmatched junction nucleotides: 7. There are 15 residues in the CDR3. CDR3 sequence (DNA): TGTGCCAGCTCACCGGCCGGGACAGTGAAAGAGACCCAGTACTTC. Its translation is CASSPAGTVKETQYF.

This chain uses TRBV6-5 with TRBJ2-5, with 7 bases fitting TRBD2. V lost 6 bases and J lost 5; bases outside the gene matches: 6. The V gene's germline CDR1 is MNHEY and CDR2 SVGAGI. The CDR3 loop spans 13 amino acids. This CDR3 is CASRTQGGETQYF. The DNA for the CDR3 is TGTGCCAGCAGGACTCAGGGAGGGGAGACCCAGTACTTC.

The rearrangement links TRBV6-5 to TRBJ2-7; tentative D call: TRBD2 (7 bases). The length of the CDR3 is 14 residues. Trimming removed 5 bases at V and 3 bases at J, with 14 bases between. From germline, CDR1 is MNHEY and CDR2 SVGAGI. The CDR3: CASSPRGAYYEQYF. CDR3 bases: TGTGCCAGCAGTCCCCGGGGGGCGTACTACGAGCAGTACTTC.

This sequence joins TRBV18 and TRBJ2-7, with D perhaps TRBD2 (6 bases). Germline loops: CDR1 KGHSH, CDR2 LQKENI. The CDR3 loop spans 14 amino acids. V was shortened by 0 bases and J by 3 bases, with 9 bases between the two germline ends. CDR3 in amino acids: CASSPPGGGYEQYF. In DNA, the CDR3 is TGTGCCAGCTCACCACCGGGGGGTGGCTACGAGCAGTACTTC.

The count of this clone is one. This sequence joins TRBV28 and TRBJ1-2; 10 nucleotides align to TRBD1. Trimming took 2 bases from V and 8 from J; bases not matched to a gene: 8. The CDR3 runs 15 residues. Germline CDR1 is MDHEN and CDR2 is SYDVKM. The CDR3 DNA sequence: TGTGCCAGCAGTTTAACGGGACAGGGGAGTAAAGGCTACACCTTC. Translating gives CASSLTGQGSKGYTF.

The gene calls are TRBV19 and TRBJ1-4; 8 nucleotides align to TRBD1. The germline CDR1 and CDR2 sequences are LNHDA and SQIVND (reference sequence). This CDR3 spans 15 amino acids. V shed 3 bases and J 6 bases; nucleotides not matched to a gene: 6. The CDR3 coding sequence is TGTGCCAGTAGTATTAATCAGGGGGCGCATGAAAAACTGTTTTTT. This gives the protein CASSINQGAHEKLFF.

This clone turned up a few times. The V and J genes are TRBV27 and TRBJ1-5; no reliable D call. The V end was cut by 3 bases, the J end by 6 bases, with 12 bases between. The germline gives CDR1 MNHEY, CDR2 SMNVEV (reference sequence). The CDR3 covers 14 residues. CDR3 loop: CASSFDFLAQPQHF. In DNA form, the CDR3 reads TGTGCCAGCAGTTTTGATTTCCTGGCTCAGCCCCAGCATTTT.

The V call is TRBV12-3 or TRBV12-4, the J call TRBJ1-1, with TRBD1 as a possible D gene (6 bases). There are 13 residues in the CDR3. The germline V and J ends were trimmed by 5 bases and 4 bases, with 11 bases remaining between them. The CDR3 is CASSMDRFTEAFF. The DNA for the CDR3 is TGTGCCAGCAGTATGGACAGATTCACTGAAGCTTTCTTT.

This sequence joins TRBV7-2 and TRBJ1-6, with 8 positions matching TRBD1. Germline CDR1 and CDR2: SGHTA and FQGNSA. Trimming at V came to 8 bases and at J to 6 bases, leaving 9 bases not matched to a gene. This CDR3 region has 15 residues. The CDR3 spells CASGYQGALNSPLHF. CDR3 sequence (DNA): TGTGCCAGCGGATATCAGGGGGCGCTTAATTCACCCCTCCACTTT.

The V and J genes are TRBV19 and TRBJ2-1, with 11 bases fitting TRBD1. This CDR3 region has 18 residues. The V segment lost 2 bases and the J segment 0 bases; nucleotides outside the gene matches: 6. Germline CDR1 reads LNHDA; CDR2 reads SQIVND (reference sequence). The CDR3 nucleotides read TGTGCCAGTAGTATATCGGACAGGGGGCCCAGCTCCTACAATGAGCAGTTCTTC. Encoded protein: CASSISDRGPSSYNEQFF.

The chain uses TRBV5-4 and TRBJ1-1; possibly TRBD1 for D (6 bases). The CDR3 is 17 residues long. Trimming left V 4 bases short and J 0 bases short, with 19 bases between. CDR1 and CDR2 from the germline V gene are SGHNT and YYREEE (reference sequence). The CDR3 DNA sequence: TGTGCCAGCAGCCCGCGGGAGGGGGAGAACTTGAACACTGAAGCTTTCTTT. It specifies CASSPREGENLNTEAFF.

The V and J genes are TRBV7-9 and TRBJ1-1; 8 bases map to TRBD1. CDR1 and CDR2 (germline): SEHNR, FQNEAQ (reference sequence). Germline trimming cut 2 bases from V and 2 bases from J; bases unmatched to any gene: 4. This CDR3 is 15 amino acids long. The CDR3 DNA is TGTGCCAGCAGCTTACGGACAGGGCAAAACACTGAAGCTTTCTTT. Its protein product is CASSLRTGQNTEAFF.

The V and J genes are TRBV23-1 and TRBJ2-3; 7 positions match TRBD2. TRBV23-1 belongs to the ORF category, with a function that is uncertain. This CDR3 spans 16 amino acids. The trim removed 3 bases at V and 5 bases at J, leaving 11 bases unmatched. CDR3 loop: CASSHPSPWGGDTQYF. CDR3 sequence (DNA): TGCGCCAGCAGTCATCCGTCCCCTTGGGGGGGAGATACGCAGTATTTT.

The chain couples TRBV5-3 to TRBJ2-1; possibly TRBD2 for D (6 bases). TRBV5-3 is reported as an ORF; its role is uncertain. The CDR3 length is 18 residues. The V and J ends lost 1 base and 12 bases respectively, with 29 bases between them. Written as DNA, the CDR3 is TGTGCCAGAAGCTTGATCTCCATATCGGCGGGATCTTCATCAGGGCAGTTCTTC. It is translated as CARSLISISAGSSSGQFF.